This is a list of T cell receptor beta chains from one sample in a study of blood T cell repertoires in COVID-19. The assay was immunoSEQ multiplex PCR, and TCRdb's table has in-frame clones only and misses some. Of approximately 52,000 clones in the sample, approximately 89% were seen once. The sequencing sample was made of peripheral blood. These receptors all stem from a man in his 60s with active COVID-19. CDR3s include the opening cysteine and the closing phenylalanine or tryptophan. D genes are given only for firm matches. Part of the rows lack a size; the others show once, few, many or a class for expanded clones.

j_call d_call v_call clone_size cdr3_aa cdr3_nt
TRBJ2-7 TRBD1 TRBV19 . CASRVADRGRIYEQYF TGTGCCAGTAGGGTCGCGGACAGGGGGCGTATCTACGAGCAGTACTTC
TRBJ2-1 . TRBV9 . CASSLSSYNEQFF TGTGCCAGCAGCCTGAGCTCCTACAATGAGCAGTTCTTC
TRBJ2-3 . TRBV6-2/TRBV6-3 . CASSLSGRPGNTQYF TGTGCCAGCAGCTTGTCGGGGAGGCCAGGCAATACGCAGTATTTT
TRBJ1-2 . TRBV19 . CASVGGRPNYGYTF TGTGCCAGTGTGGGGGGAAGACCTAACTATGGCTACACCTTC
TRBJ1-5 . TRBV7-2 . CASSPLQGNHQPQHF TGTGCCAGCAGTCCTCTACAGGGTAATCATCAGCCCCAGCATTTT
TRBJ2-3 . TRBV7-9 . CASSLAGADTQYF TGTGCCAGCAGCTTAGCGGGAGCGGATACGCAGTATTTT
TRBJ2-1 . TRBV9 . CASSAHHNEQFF TGTGCCAGCAGCGCCCATCACAATGAGCAGTTCTTC
TRBJ2-5 TRBD2 TRBV25-1 . CASSEFWTSAQETQYF TGTGCCAGCAGTGAATTTTGGACTAGCGCCCAAGAGACCCAGTACTTC
TRBJ2-7 . TRBV5-1 . CASSAGTRRDEQYF TGCGCCAGCAGCGCTGGGACAAGACGAGACGAGCAGTACTTC
TRBJ2-3 . TRBV6-2/TRBV6-3 . CASSYESNTQYF TGTGCCAGCAGTTACGAGAGTAATACGCAGTATTTT
TRBJ1-6 TRBD1 TRBV28 . CASRRDRVNLNSPLHF TGTGCCAGCAGGAGGGACAGGGTAAACCTTAATTCACCCCTCCACTTT
TRBJ1-5 TRBD1 TRBV20-1 . CSAIDRGRLSQPQHF TGCAGTGCTATTGACAGGGGGCGTCTCAGTCAGCCCCAGCATTTT
TRBJ1-1 . TRBV11-2 . CASSLFSQGGTEAFF TGTGCCAGCAGCCTCTTTTCACAGGGCGGCACTGAAGCTTTCTTT
TRBJ2-7 TRBD1 TRBV6-2/TRBV6-3 few CASSLRNPGQGHEQYF TGTGCCAGCAGCCTCCGAAATCCGGGACAGGGACACGAGCAGTACTTC
TRBJ1-1 TRBD1 TRBV5-4 once CASSLEGASTEAFF TGTGCCAGCAGCTTGGAGGGGGCGAGCACTGAAGCTTTCTTT
TRBJ2-3 TRBD1 TRBV29-1 once CSVAKTGGSTDTQYF TGCAGCGTTGCCAAGACAGGGGGGAGCACAGATACGCAGTATTTT
TRBJ2-7 TRBD2 TRBV7-2 . CASSLAPLAPYEQYF TGTGCCAGCAGCTTAGCTCCACTAGCGCCATACGAGCAGTACTTC
TRBJ1-3 . TRBV20-1 once CSAQTGNTIYF TGCAGTGCACAGACAGGAAACACCATATATTTT
TRBJ1-2 TRBD1 TRBV5-1 . CASSVQGDRAYGYTF TGCGCCAGCAGCGTCCAAGGGGACAGGGCCTATGGCTACACCTTC
TRBJ1-1 . TRBV6-1 . CASSDRDTEAFF TGTGCCAGCAGTGACAGGGACACTGAAGCTTTCTTT
TRBJ2-4 . TRBV28 . CAIQEGPYF TGTGCCATTCAAGAGGGCCCGTACTTC
TRBJ1-1 TRBD1 TRBV5-6 . CASSFLQGAGDTEAFF TGTGCCAGCAGCTTTTTACAGGGGGCGGGGGACACTGAAGCTTTCTTT
TRBJ2-3 . TRBV11-2 . CASSFPGVAETDTQYF TGTGCCAGCAGCTTCCCCGGGGTAGCGGAGACAGATACGCAGTATTTT
TRBJ2-3 TRBD1 TRBV5-1 . CASSSTGELGVDTQYF TGCGCCAGCAGCTCGACAGGGGAACTCGGCGTGGATACGCAGTATTTT
TRBJ1-1 . TRBV24-1 . CATSDPASTEAFF TGTGCCACCAGTGACCCTGCCAGCACTGAAGCTTTCTTT